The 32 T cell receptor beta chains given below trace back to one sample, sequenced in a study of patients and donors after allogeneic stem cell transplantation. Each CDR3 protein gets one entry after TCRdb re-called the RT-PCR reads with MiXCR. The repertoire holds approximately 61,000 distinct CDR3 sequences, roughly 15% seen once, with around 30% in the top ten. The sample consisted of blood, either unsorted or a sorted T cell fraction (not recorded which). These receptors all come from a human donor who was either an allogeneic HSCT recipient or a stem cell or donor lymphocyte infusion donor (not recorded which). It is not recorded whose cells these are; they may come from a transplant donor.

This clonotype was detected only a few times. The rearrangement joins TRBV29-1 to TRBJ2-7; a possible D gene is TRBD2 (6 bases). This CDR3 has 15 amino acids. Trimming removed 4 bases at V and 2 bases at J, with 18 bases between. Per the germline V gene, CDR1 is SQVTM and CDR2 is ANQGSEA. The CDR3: CSVAMGLVRTYEQYF. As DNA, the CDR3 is TGCAGCGTTGCGATGGGACTTGTCCGGACCTACGAGCAGTACTTC.

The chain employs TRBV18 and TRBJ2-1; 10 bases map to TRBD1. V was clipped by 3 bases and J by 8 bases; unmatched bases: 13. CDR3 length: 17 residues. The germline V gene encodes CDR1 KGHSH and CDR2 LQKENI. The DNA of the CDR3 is TGTGCCAGCTCACCCGACAGGGGGCTGTTGGGGATCGATGAGCAGTTCTTC. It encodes CASSPDRGLLGIDEQFF.

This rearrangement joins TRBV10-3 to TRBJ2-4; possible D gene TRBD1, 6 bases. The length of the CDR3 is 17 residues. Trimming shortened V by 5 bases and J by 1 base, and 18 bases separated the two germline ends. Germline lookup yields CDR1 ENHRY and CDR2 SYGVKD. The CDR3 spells CAISPGQTLGAKNIQYF. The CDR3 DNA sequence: TGTGCCATCAGTCCCGGACAGACTTTAGGGGCCAAAAACATTCAGTACTTC.

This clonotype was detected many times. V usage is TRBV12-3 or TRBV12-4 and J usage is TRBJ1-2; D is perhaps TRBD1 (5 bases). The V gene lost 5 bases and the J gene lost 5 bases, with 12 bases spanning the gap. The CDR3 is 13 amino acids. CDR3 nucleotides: TGTGCCAGCAGTAACTCGCCAGGGTATGGCTACACCTTC. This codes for CASSNSPGYGYTF.

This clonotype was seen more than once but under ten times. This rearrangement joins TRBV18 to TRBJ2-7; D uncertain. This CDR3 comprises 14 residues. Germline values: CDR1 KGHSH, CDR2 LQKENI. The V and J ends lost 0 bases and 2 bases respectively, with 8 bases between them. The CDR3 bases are TGTGCCAGCTCACCACCCCAAAGGCCCTACGAGCAGTACTTC. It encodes CASSPPQRPYEQYF.

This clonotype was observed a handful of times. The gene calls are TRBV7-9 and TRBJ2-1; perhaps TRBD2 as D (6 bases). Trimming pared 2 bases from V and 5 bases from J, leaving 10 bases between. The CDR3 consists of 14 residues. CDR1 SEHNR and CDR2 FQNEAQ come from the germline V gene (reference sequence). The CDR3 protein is CASSLYGGNNEQFF. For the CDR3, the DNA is TGTGCCAGCAGCTTATACGGCGGGAACAATGAGCAGTTCTTC. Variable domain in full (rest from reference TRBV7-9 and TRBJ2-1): DTGVSQNPRHKITKRGQNVTFRCDPISEHNRLYWYRQTLGQGPEFLTYFQNEAQLEKSRLLSDRFSAERPKGSFSTLEIQRTEQGDSAMYLCASSLYGGNNEQFFGPGTRLTVL.

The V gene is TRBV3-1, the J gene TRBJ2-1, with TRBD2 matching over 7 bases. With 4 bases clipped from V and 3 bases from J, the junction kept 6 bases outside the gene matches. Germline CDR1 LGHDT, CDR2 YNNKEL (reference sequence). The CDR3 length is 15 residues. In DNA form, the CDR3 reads TGTGCCAGCAGCCCCTCTAGCGGAGACTACAATGAGCAGTTCTTC. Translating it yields CASSPSSGDYNEQFF.

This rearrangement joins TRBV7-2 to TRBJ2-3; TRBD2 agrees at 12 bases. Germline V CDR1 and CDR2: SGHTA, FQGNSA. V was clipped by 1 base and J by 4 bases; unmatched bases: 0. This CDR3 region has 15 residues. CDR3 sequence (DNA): TGTGCCAGCAGCTTAGGACTAGCGGGAGCAGATACGCAGTATTTT. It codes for CASSLGLAGADTQYF.

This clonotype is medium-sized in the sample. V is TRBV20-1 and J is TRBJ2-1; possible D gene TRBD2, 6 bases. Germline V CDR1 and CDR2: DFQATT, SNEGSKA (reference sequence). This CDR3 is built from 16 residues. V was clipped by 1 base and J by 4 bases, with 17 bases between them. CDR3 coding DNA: TGCAGTGCTAGAGGTCCAAGTAGCGGACAATACAATGAGCAGTTCTTC. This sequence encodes CSARGPSSGQYNEQFF.

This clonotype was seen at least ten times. CDR3 residues: CASSLDGQKQPQHF. Here the CDR3 DNA reads TGCGCCAGCAGCTTGGATGGGCAGAAACAGCCCCAGCATTTT. The V call is TRBV5-1, the J call TRBJ1-5; D gene unclear. Between the trimmed V and J ends, which lost 0 bases and 7 bases, there was a span of 11 bases. The CDR3 extends over 14 amino acids. Germline-derived CDR1 and CDR2 are SGHRS and YFSETQ.

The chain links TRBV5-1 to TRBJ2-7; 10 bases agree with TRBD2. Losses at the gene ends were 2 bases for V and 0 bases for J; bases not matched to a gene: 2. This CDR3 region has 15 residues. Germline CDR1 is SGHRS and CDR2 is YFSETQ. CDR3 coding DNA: TGCGCCAGCAGCTTCACTAGCGGGACCTCCTACGAGCAGTACTTC. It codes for CASSFTSGTSYEQYF.

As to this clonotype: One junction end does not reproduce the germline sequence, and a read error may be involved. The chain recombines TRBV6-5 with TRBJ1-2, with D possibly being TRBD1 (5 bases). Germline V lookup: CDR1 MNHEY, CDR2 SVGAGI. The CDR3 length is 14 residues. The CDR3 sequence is CAGSYSRRGYGYTF. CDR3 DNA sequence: TGCGCCGGCAGTTACTCTAGGAGGGGCTATGGCTACACCTTC.

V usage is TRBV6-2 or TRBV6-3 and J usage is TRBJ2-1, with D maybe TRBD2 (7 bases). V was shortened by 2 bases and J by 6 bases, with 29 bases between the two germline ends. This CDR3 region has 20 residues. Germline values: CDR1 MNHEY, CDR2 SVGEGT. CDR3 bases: TGTGCCAGCAGTTACCGCCCCCCTATGGGGGGAGGGGGTCTAGGCAATGAGCAGTTCTTC. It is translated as CASSYRPPMGGGGLGNEQFF.

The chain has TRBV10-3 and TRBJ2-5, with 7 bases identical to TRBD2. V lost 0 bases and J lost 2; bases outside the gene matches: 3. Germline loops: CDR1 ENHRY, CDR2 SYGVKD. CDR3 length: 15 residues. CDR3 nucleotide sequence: TGTGCCATCAGTGAGTCGGGGGGGGATCAAGAGACCCAGTACTTC. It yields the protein CAISESGGDQETQYF.

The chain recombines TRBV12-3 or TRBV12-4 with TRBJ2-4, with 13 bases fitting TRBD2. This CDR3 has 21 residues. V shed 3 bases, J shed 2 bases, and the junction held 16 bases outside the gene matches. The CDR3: CASSLRLRPLTSGRTKNIQYF. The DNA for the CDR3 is TGTGCCAGCAGTTTGCGGTTACGGCCCCTGACTAGCGGGAGGACCAAAAACATTCAGTACTTC.

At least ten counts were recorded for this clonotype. The CDR3 spells CASSQGQGDTDTQYF. CDR3 nucleotides: TGTGCCAGCAGCCAAGGACAGGGCGACACAGATACGCAGTATTTT. V usage is TRBV3-1 and J usage is TRBJ2-3; 7 bases agree with TRBD1. V was pared by 1 base and J by 2 bases, with 3 bases of the junction left unmatched. The CDR3 has 15 amino acids. Germline V gives CDR1 LGHDT, CDR2 YNNKEL (reference sequence).

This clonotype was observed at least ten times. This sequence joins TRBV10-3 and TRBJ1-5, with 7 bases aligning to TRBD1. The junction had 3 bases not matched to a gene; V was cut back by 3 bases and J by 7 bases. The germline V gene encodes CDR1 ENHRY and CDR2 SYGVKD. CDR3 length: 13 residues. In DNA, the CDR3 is TGTGCCATCAGTGACGACAGGGACCAGCCCCAGCATTTT. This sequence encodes CAISDDRDQPQHF.

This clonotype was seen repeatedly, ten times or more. CDR3 sequence: CASRIRREANPQETQYF. The CDR3 region has the DNA TGCGCCAGCAGGATCAGGCGGGAGGCCAATCCTCAAGAGACCCAGTACTTC. This chain joins TRBV5-1 and TRBJ2-5; 8 nucleotides match TRBD2. The CDR3 sequence is 17 residues long. CDR1 SGHRS and CDR2 YFSETQ come from the germline V gene. With 5 bases clipped from V and 2 bases from J, the junction kept 14 bases outside the gene matches.

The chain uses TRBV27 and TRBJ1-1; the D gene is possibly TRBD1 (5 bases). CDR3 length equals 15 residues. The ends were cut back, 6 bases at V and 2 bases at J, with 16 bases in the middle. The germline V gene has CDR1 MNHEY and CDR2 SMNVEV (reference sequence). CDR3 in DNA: TGTGCCAGCAGCCTCGCGGGGCACCCCAACACTGAAGCTTTCTTT. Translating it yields CASSLAGHPNTEAFF.

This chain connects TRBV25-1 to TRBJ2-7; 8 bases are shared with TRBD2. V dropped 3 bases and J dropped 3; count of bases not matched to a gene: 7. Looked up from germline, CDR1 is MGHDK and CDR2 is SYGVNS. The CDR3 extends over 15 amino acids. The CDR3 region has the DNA TGTGCCAGCAGTGAGTTTCAAGCGGGGGACTACGAGCAGTACTTC. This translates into CASSEFQAGDYEQYF.

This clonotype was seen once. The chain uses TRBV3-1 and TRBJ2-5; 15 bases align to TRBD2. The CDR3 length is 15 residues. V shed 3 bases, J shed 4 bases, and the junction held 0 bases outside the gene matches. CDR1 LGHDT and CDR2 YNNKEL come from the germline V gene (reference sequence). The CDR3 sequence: CASSQGLAGGETQYF. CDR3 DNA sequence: TGTGCCAGCAGCCAGGGACTAGCGGGAGGAGAGACCCAGTACTTC.

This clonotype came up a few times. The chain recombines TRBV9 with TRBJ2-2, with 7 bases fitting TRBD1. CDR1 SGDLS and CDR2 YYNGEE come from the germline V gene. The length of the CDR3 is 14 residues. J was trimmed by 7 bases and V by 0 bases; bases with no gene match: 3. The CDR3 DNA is TGTGCCAGCAGCGTAGGAACAGGGGTCGGGGAGCTGTTTTTT. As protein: CASSVGTGVGELFF.

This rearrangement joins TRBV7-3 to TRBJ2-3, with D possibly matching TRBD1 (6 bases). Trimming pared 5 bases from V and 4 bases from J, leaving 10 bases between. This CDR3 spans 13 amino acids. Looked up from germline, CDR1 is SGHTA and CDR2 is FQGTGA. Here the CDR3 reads CASSRDTSDTQYF. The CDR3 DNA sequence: TGTGCCAGCAGCAGGGACACCTCAGATACGCAGTATTTT.

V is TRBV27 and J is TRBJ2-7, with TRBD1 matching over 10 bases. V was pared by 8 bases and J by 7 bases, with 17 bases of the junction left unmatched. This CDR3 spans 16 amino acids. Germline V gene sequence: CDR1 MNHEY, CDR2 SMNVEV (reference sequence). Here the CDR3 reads CASVPTPGQGTPEQYF. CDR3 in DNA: TGTGCCAGCGTTCCCACCCCGGGACAGGGGACGCCTGAGCAGTACTTC.

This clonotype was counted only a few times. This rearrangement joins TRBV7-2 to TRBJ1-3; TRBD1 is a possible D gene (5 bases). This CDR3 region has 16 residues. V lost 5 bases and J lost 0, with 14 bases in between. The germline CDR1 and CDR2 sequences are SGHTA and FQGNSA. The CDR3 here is CASSPMGLHSGNTIYF. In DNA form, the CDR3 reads TGTGCCAGCAGCCCGATGGGACTGCACTCTGGAAACACCATATATTTT.

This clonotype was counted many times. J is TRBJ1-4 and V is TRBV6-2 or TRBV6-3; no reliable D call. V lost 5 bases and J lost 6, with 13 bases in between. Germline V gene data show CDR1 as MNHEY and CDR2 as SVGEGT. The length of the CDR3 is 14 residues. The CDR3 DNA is TGTGCCAGCAGTCCCCGGACCGAAGATGAAAAACTGTTTTTT. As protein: CASSPRTEDEKLFF.

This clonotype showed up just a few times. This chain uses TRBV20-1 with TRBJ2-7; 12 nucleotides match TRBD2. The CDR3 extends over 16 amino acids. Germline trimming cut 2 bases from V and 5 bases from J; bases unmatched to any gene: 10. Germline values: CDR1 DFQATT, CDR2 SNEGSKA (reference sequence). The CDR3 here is CSARRIPLAGGNEQYF. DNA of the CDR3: TGCAGTGCTAGACGAATTCCTCTAGCGGGAGGGAACGAGCAGTACTTC.

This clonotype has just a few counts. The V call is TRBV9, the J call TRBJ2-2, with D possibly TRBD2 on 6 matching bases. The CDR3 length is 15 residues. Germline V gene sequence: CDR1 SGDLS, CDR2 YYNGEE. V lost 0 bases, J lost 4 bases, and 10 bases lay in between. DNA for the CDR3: TGTGCCAGCAGCGTAGCCGGGGGTCGCACCGGGGAGCTGTTTTTT. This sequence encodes CASSVAGGRTGELFF.

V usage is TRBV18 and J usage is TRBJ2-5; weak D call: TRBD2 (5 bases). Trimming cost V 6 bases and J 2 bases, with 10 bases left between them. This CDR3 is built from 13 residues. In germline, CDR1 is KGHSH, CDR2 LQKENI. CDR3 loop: CASSSSGQETQYF. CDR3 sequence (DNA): TGTGCCAGCTCTTCTTCGGGGCAAGAGACCCAGTACTTC. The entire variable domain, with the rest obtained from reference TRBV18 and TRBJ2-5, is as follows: NAGVMQNPRHLVRRRGQEARLRCSPMKGHSHVYWYRQLPEEGLKFMVYLQKENIIDESGMPKERFSAEFPKEGPSILRIQQVVRGDSAAYFCASSSSGQETQYFGPGTRLLVL.

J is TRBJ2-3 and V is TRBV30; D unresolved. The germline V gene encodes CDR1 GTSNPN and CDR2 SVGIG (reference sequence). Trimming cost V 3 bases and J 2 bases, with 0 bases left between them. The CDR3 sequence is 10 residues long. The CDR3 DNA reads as TGTGCCTGGAGCACAGATACGCAGTATTTT. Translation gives CAWSTDTQYF.

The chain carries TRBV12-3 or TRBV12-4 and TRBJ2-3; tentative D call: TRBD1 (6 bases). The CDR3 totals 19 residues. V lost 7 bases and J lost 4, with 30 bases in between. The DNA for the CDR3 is TGTGCCAGCACCACTGTACTAGATCAGGAGATTACAGGGTCAGATACGCAGTATTTT. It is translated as CASTTVLDQEITGSDTQYF.

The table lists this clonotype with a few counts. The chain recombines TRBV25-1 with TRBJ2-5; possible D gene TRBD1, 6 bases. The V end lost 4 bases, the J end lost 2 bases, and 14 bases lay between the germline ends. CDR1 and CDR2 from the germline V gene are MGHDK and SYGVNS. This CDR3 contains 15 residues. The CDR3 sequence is CASSAFWGQQETQYF. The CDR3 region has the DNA TGTGCCAGCAGTGCCTTCTGGGGGCAACAAGAGACCCAGTACTTC.